This T cell receptor beta chain is drawn from a study of T cells in Graves' hyperthyroidism and ophthalmopathy (dated by TCRdb to between 2019 and 2020). Looking at the study overall: Peripheral blood samples were taken at initial diagnosis, before any treatment was given. In addition, the study compared T-cell repertoires in thyroid tissue and in blood from about 6 Graves' hyperthyroidism patients. After blood sampling, hyperthyroidism patients were treated with methimazole at a starting dose of 30 mg daily, and ophthalmopathy patients were treated with high-dose intravenous methylprednisolone. The paper reports TCR Vbeta CDR3 sequencing of fewer than 150 peripheral blood samples: under 45 ophthalmopathy, roughly 80 hyperthyroidism and around 17 progressor patients. To identify distinguishing TCR V-J signatures, a discovery cohort of roughly 100 patients was used, comprising 43 with Graves' ophthalmopathy and under 60 with stable Graves' hyperthyroidism. The roughly 100 discovery patients were randomly split 7:3 into training and test sets. Prospective prediction of ophthalmopathy was tested in an independent validation cohort of fewer than 20 hyperthyroidism patients and 15 to 17 patients who later progressed to ophthalmopathy. On the study overall, not on this receptor specifically: No statistical method was used to set the sample size in advance, and investigators knew the group allocation. Ophthalmopathy was separated from stable hyperthyroidism by a 13 V-J signature model, with 87.88% sensitivity and about 81% specificity obtained in cross-validation and 80%/75% obtained in testing. In validation, the model predicted progression to ophthalmopathy with approximately 70% sensitivity and 72% to 75% specificity, a median of 6.5 months before onset. Most expanded thyroid clonotypes (frequency above 0.001) were also found in blood, which suggests that blood repertoires may mirror thyroid immune responses.

The hyperthyroidism patients were between 18 and 65 years old and newly diagnosed, with a disease duration of less than 2 months. Any patient with an uncontrolled infection, another autoimmune disease, pregnancy or lactation was excluded. Diagnoses relied on clinical symptoms, serum thyroxine and TRAb, thyroid ultrasound and orbital computed tomography. For progressor patients, blood was drawn at the first diagnosis of hyperthyroidism, before any ophthalmopathy symptoms had appeared. PBMCs were isolated from about 9.2 ml of fresh peripheral blood by Ficoll-Paque density gradient centrifugation. Progressor patients were defined as those initially diagnosed with Graves' hyperthyroidism in whom ophthalmopathy developed during follow-up. Trizol reagent was used to extract total RNA, and RNA quality was then checked on an Agilent 2100 Bioanalyzer. There are 15 amino acids in the CDR3, from cysteine to phenylalanine inclusive. This entry keeps only the CDR3 DNA: 45 bases, framed from base 1. For this chain, trimming is 4 bases at the V end and 4 bases at the J end, and the number of junction bases without a gene match is 7. From a lookup of the germline V gene (reference sequence), CDR1 and CDR2 are SEHNR and FQNEAQ.

There are many counts of this clonotype. What this receptor recognizes is not known. Within one base of it there is no much larger clone, and no base qualities were kept. The TCR beta CDR3 regions were amplified from the RNA transcripts. The first round of RT-PCR for the TCR CDR3 was performed with the HTBI primer set and the Qiagen OneStep RT-PCR kit. The libraries were constructed in a second round of multiplex PCR and then size-selected and purified. Paired-end sequencing of the libraries was performed with 100 bp reads on an Illumina HiSeq2000. The published analysis was carried out like this. SOAPnuke was used to process the raw data, removing reads that contained adapters or uncalled bases, had a mean Phred below 15, or lacked an exact match to the constant primer or identifier. COPE v1.2.5 was used to merge the high-quality paired reads, and each unique nucleotide sequence was defined as a clonotype. MiTCR v1.1 was used to align clonotypes to the IMGT TRBV, TRBD and TRBJ reference segments. The analysis was restricted to V-J combinations with a frequency above 0.0001, which together covered roughly 99% of the repertoires. A TCS score was defined as the ratio of F50 (clonal expansion) to E x V (chaos), with BLOSUM62-based TCRdist applied between CDR3 peptides within each V-J. Welch's t-statistics and random forest reduced around 520 V-J features to 13, which were used in a naive Bayes classifier (R e1071). Using fastp trimming at Q25 and MiXCR clonotype assembly, TCRdb reanalyzed the public sequencing data and kept in-frame beta chains. Every distinct CDR3 protein forms one entry, paired with its most common genes and DNA. These V and J calls originate from TCRdb's pipeline instead of the authors' own analysis. This sample holds about 400,000 distinct CDR3 sequences; approximately 14% were observed only once. The top ten constitute roughly 25% of the sample.

The sequencing input was blood. This clonotype was obtained from a woman aged 18 to 35 with Graves' hyperthyroidism that later progressed to Graves' ophthalmopathy. The sequence links TRBV7-9 to TRBJ2-1; 7 nucleotides in the junction match TRBD2. The DNA sequence is as follows: TGTGCCAGCAGCTGTGCGGGAGTACGTTACAATGAGCAGTTCTTC. This gives the protein CASSCAGVRYNEQFF.